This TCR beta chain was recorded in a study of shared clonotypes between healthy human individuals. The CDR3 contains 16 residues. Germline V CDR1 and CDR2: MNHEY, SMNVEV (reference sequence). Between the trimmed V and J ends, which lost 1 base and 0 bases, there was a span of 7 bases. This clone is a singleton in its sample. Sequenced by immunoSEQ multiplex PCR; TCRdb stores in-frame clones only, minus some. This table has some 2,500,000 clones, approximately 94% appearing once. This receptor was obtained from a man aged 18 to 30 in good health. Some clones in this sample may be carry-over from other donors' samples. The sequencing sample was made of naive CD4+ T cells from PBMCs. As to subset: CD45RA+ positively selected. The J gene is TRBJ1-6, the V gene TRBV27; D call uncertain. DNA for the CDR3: TGTGCCAGCAGTTTATACATTCGCTCCTATAATTCACCCCTCCACTTT. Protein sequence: CASSLYIRSYNSPLHF.